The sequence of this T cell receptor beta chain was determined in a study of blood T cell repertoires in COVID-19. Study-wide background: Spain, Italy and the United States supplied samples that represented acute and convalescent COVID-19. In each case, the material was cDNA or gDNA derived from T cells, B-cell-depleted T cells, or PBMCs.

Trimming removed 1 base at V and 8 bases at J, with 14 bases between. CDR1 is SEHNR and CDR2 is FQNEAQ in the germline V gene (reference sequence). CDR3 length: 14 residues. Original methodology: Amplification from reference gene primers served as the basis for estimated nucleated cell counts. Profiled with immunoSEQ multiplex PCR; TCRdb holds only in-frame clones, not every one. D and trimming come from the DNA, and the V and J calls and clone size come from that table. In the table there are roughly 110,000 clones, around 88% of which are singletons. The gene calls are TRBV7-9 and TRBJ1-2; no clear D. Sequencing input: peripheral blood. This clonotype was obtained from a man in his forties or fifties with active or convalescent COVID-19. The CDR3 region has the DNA TGTGCCAGCAGCTTAGTTGGAGGGTCTGGGGGCTACACCTTC. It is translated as CASSLVGGSGGYTF.